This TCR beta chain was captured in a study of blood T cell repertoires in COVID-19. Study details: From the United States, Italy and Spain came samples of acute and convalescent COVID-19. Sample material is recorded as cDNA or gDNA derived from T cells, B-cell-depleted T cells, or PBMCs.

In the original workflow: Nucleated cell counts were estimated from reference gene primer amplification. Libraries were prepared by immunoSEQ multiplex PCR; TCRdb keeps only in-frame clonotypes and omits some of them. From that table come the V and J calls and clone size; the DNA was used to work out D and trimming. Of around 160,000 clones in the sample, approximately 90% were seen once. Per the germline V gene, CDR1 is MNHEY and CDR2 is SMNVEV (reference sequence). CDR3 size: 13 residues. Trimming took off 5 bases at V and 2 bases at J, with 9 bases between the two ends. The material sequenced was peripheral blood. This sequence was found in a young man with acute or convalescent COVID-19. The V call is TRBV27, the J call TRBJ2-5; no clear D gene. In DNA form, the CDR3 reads TGTGCCAGCAGTAATAGCCGTCAAGAGACCCAGTACTTC. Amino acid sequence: CASSNSRQETQYF.